A selection of T cell receptor beta chains follows, all from one sample in a study of T cells of healthy individuals. MiXCR, applied by TCRdb to the 5' RACE reads, yields one record per CDR3 protein. In the table there are 55,000 to 65,000 distinct CDR3 sequences, 16% of which are singletons. These receptors were taken from a human donor in good health. Each CDR3 is given with its conserved first and last residue. Each record gives: D gene, V gene, clone size, J gene, CDR3 DNA, CDR3 protein. D genes are given only for firm matches. Part of the rows lack a size; the others show once, few, many or a class for expanded clones.

>TRBD2|TRBV9|.|TRBJ2-2
TGTGCCAGCAGCGTAGAAATAATAGCGGGGATCACCGGGGAGCTGTTTTTT
CASSVEIIAGITGELFF
>TRBD2|TRBV9|.|TRBJ2-7
TGTGCCAGCACCCACCACGGACTAGCGGTTCCCTACGAGCAGTACTTC
CASTHHGLAVPYEQYF
>TRBD1|TRBV14|few|TRBJ1-2
TGTGCCAGCAGCCTCACATCGGGGACAGCCTATGGCTACACCTTC
CASSLTSGTAYGYTF
>TRBD1|TRBV2|.|TRBJ1-2
TGTGCCAGCAGTGAAGCCCGGACAGGGGGCATGTATGGCTACACCTTC
CASSEARTGGMYGYTF
>.|TRBV7-8|many|TRBJ1-6
TGTGCCAGCAGCGCAGTCCCACTTTCACCCCTCCACTTT
CASSAVPLSPLHF
>.|TRBV20-1|many|TRBJ1-6
TGCAGTGCTAGAGACGACAGAAGCTCCTATAATTCACCCCTCCACTTT
CSARDDRSSYNSPLHF
>.|TRBV5-1|few|TRBJ1-1
TGCGCCAGCAAGGAGGTGGGGAACACTGAAGCTTTCTTT
CASKEVGNTEAFF
>.|TRBV11-2|.|TRBJ2-7
TGTGCCAGCAGCTTAGCAGGCGAGGGCGAGCAGTACTTC
CASSLAGEGEQYF
>.|TRBV12-3/TRBV12-4|few|TRBJ2-5
TGTGCCAGCAGTTTATCGTCTTTTAGCTCTAGGGAAGAGACCCAGTACTTC
CASSLSSFSSREETQYF
>TRBD2|TRBV27|few|TRBJ2-3
TGTGCCAGCAGACTATGGGGGGGGGGTACAGATACGCAGTATTTT
CASRLWGGGTDTQYF
>TRBD2|TRBV10-3|many|TRBJ2-3
TGTGCCATCAGTGAGTCGGCGGGAGAGGCAGATACGCAGTATTTT
CAISESAGEADTQYF
>.|TRBV5-1|few|TRBJ1-4
TGCGCCAGCAGCTTGGTGACCAGAGAGGAAAAACTGTTTTTT
CASSLVTREEKLFF
>TRBD2|TRBV6-2/TRBV6-3|many|TRBJ2-1
TGTGCCAGCAGTTACTCGCCTAGCGGGGGGGGTTACAATGAGCAGTTCTTC
CASSYSPSGGGYNEQFF
>TRBD2|TRBV4-3|few|TRBJ2-1
TGCGCCAGCAGCCAAGAGGGACTAGCGGGAGACAATGAGCAGTTCTTC
CASSQEGLAGDNEQFF
>TRBD2|TRBV12-3/TRBV12-4|.|TRBJ2-1
TGTGCCAGCAGCCAACGCGGGAGGTTGAATGAGCAGTTCTTC
CASSQRGRLNEQFF
>.|TRBV20-1|many|TRBJ2-7
TGCAGTGCCGACTCGGGGCAGGCCTACGAGCAGTACTTC
CSADSGQAYEQYF
>.|TRBV28|.|TRBJ2-7
TGTGCCAGCAGTTTAAGGGGGTACTCCTACGAGCAGTACTTC
CASSLRGYSYEQYF
>TRBD1|TRBV7-9|many|TRBJ2-1
TGTGCCAGCAGCTTGGGGACAGGGACCTACAATGAGCAGTTCTTC
CASSLGTGTYNEQFF
>.|TRBV25-1|once|TRBJ2-7
TGTGCCAGCAGTGAATATTACAGGCAGGAGGGTTTCGGGCAGTACTTC
CASSEYYRQEGFGQYF
>TRBD1|TRBV5-4|few|TRBJ2-2
TGTGCCAGCAGCCCTGGGGGACAGGGGCGTACCGGGGAGCTGTTTTTT
CASSPGGQGRTGELFF
>.|TRBV30|.|TRBJ2-1
TGTGCCTGGAATACCTACAATGAGCAGTTCTTC
CAWNTYNEQFF
>.|TRBV4-1|many|TRBJ2-7
TGCGCCAGCAGCCAAGTCCCGGGAGAGGCCTACGAGCAGTACTTC
CASSQVPGEAYEQYF
>TRBD1|TRBV20-1|many|TRBJ1-1
TGCAGTGCTAGCCTCGACAGGGCGCCCACTGAAGCTTTCTTT
CSASLDRAPTEAFF
>TRBD1|TRBV7-9|.|TRBJ2-7
TGTGCCAGCAGCTTGCGGGGACAGGGGGCCGAGCAGTACTTC
CASSLRGQGAEQYF
>TRBD1|TRBV5-1|many|TRBJ1-2
TGCGCCAGCAGCTATACAGGGGGAACCTATGGCTACACCTTC
CASSYTGGTYGYTF
>.|TRBV6-5|.|TRBJ1-2
TGTGCCAGCAGTTACGGAGAACAGCCCGGGTATGGCTACACCTTC
CASSYGEQPGYGYTF
>.|TRBV4-1|few|TRBJ2-1
TGCGCCAGCAGCCAAGATAGCAGCTCCTACAATGAGCAGTTCTTC
CASSQDSSSYNEQFF
>.|TRBV4-2|.|TRBJ2-3
TGTGCCAGCAGCCAAGTGCGGGGACGGGGTAGCACAGATACGCAGTATTTT
CASSQVRGRGSTDTQYF
>.|TRBV28|many|TRBJ1-5
TGTGCCAGCAGTTTGGCTGATCAGCCCCAGCATTTT
CASSLADQPQHF
>.|TRBV4-3|few|TRBJ2-6
TGCGCCAGCAGCCAAGACCTGGGGTCTTCTGGGGCCAACGTCCTGACTTTC
CASSQDLGSSGANVLTF
>.|TRBV6-5|few|TRBJ2-5
TGTGCCAGCAGTTGGAATTTGGACTCCCGACAGTACTTC
CASSWNLDSRQYF
>.|TRBV7-9|many|TRBJ1-3
TGTGCCAGCAGGACCGCAGGAAGCTCTGGAAACACCATATATTTT
CASRTAGSSGNTIYF
>TRBD1|TRBV28|few|TRBJ1-4
TGTGCCAGCAGTTTATCGCAGGGGGCCAATGAAAAACTGTTTTTT
CASSLSQGANEKLFF
>TRBD1|TRBV6-6|many|TRBJ1-1
TGTGCCAGCACCCTGGGACAGTACACTGAAGCTTTCTTT
CASTLGQYTEAFF
>.|TRBV18|.|TRBJ2-7
TGTGCCAGCTCACCGGACCACCAACCTGCCTACGAGCAGTACTTC
CASSPDHQPAYEQYF
>TRBD1|TRBV5-1|.|TRBJ2-3
TGTGCCAGCAGCCCGGGGGACAGGATCACAGATACGCAGTATTTT
CASSPGDRITDTQYF
>.|TRBV12-3/TRBV12-4|many|TRBJ1-5
TGTGCCAGCAGTTTGACCTCTACACCGGTACAGCCCCAGCATTTT
CASSLTSTPVQPQHF
>TRBD1|TRBV2|many|TRBJ1-5
TGTGCCAGCAGTTTCAGGGGGGGCAATCAGCCCCAGCATTTT
CASSFRGGNQPQHF
>TRBD2|TRBV6-8|.|TRBJ2-3
TGTGCCAGCAGTTACTCCACTCGACTAGCGCCCATAGATACGCAGTATTTT
CASSYSTRLAPIDTQYF
>TRBD2|TRBV6-4|.|TRBJ2-3
TGTGCCAGCAGTGACTCGAATCTAGCGGGGGGAGCTAAGGAGCAGTATTTT
CASSDSNLAGGAKEQYF
>.|TRBV6-2/TRBV6-3|few|TRBJ2-1
TGTGCCAGCAATTTCGGGGGCCGAGTTAGTGAGCAGTTCTTC
CASNFGGRVSEQFF
>TRBD2|TRBV30|many|TRBJ2-5
TGTGCCTCTTCCAGACTAGCCCAAGAGACCCAGTACTTC
CASSRLAQETQYF
>TRBD1|TRBV7-9|.|TRBJ2-1
TGTGCCAGCAGCCTGGGACAGAACAATGAGCAGTTCTTC
CASSLGQNNEQFF
>TRBD2|TRBV6-2/TRBV6-3|few|TRBJ2-7
TGTGCCAGCAGCTACAACACCGGACTAGCGGGTGTCCACGAGCAGTACTTC
CASSYNTGLAGVHEQYF
>TRBD1|TRBV5-1|few|TRBJ1-6
TGCGCCAGCAGCCCCGGGACAGGGCGTTCACCCCTCCACTTT
CASSPGTGRSPLHF
>TRBD2|TRBV20-1|many|TRBJ2-5
TGCAGTGCCCATGAGGGGGGCCCTACACTAGCGGGAGAAGAGACCCAGTACTTC
CSAHEGGPTLAGEETQYF
>TRBD2|TRBV13|.|TRBJ2-7
TGTGCCAGCAGCTTAGAGGTTTGGCTAGCGGGAGAGTACGAGCAGTACTTC
CASSLEVWLAGEYEQYF
>TRBD2|TRBV29-1|.|TRBJ2-1
TGCAGCGTTGTGAGGGGCGGGAGGGCCGTTGAGCAGTTCTTC
CSVVRGGRAVEQFF
>TRBD1|TRBV9|few|TRBJ2-1
TGTGCCAGCAGCGTAGTCGCAGGGGGAGCGGTGTCCTACAATGAGCAGTTCTTC
CASSVVAGGAVSYNEQFF
>.|TRBV20-1|many|TRBJ1-5
TGCAGTGCTAGAGATGCGGAGAAAAGGAGCAATCAGCCCCAGCATTTT
CSARDAEKRSNQPQHF
>.|TRBV10-3|many|TRBJ2-1
TGTGCCATCAGGGCTCTTAGCTCCTACAATGAGCAGTTCTTC
CAIRALSSYNEQFF
>.|TRBV6-5|many|TRBJ1-5
TGTGCCAGCAGTCCACAGGGCAATCAGCCCCAGCATTTT
CASSPQGNQPQHF